This is a list of T cell receptor beta chains from one sample in a study of T-cell memory formation after mild COVID-19. Via MiXCR, TCRdb re-called the 5' RACE reads, giving one row per CDR3 protein. This table holds over 70,000 distinct CDR3 sequences, around 13% found once. Sequences were obtained from PBMCs or a T cell subset sorted from them (not recorded which). The source of these receptors is an adult woman who had mild COVID-19 (a few samples of this study predate the infection). Cell type and time point are not known. Each CDR3 is given without its conserved first and last residue.

V,length,J,CDR3
TRBV7-3,16,TRBJ1-5,ASSTPSLGTSGNQPQH
TRBV4-3,14,TRBJ1-2,ASSQDLRGVNYGYT
TRBV4-1,11,TRBJ1-1,ASSQGRRTEAF
TRBV18,14,TRBJ2-5,ASSPGPRVYEETQY
TRBV10-3,9,TRBJ2-1,AIGEGNEQF
TRBV27,12,TRBJ2-7,ASSPRGSPYEQY
TRBV6-5,11,TRBJ2-7,ASSYHDNYEQY
TRBV20-1,11,TRBJ2-3,SARGRSTDTQY
TRBV29-1,12,TRBJ2-5,SVDWGTGEETQY
TRBV7-8,10,TRBJ1-1,ASSLIRTEAF
TRBV29-1,12,TRBJ1-1,SVEGVGANTEAF
TRBV4-1,15,TRBJ1-5,ASSHPQLGQYNQPQH
TRBV29-1,13,TRBJ2-1,SVVRQGGSYNEQF
TRBV6-5,15,TRBJ2-3,ASSYDSITASTDTQY
TRBV12-3/TRBV12-4,13,TRBJ1-2,ASSAQGPGGYGYT
TRBV7-2,15,TRBJ2-1,ASSLDPGSGSYNEQF
TRBV7-6,12,TRBJ2-7,ASSLEQGSYEQY
TRBV29-1,10,TRBJ1-1,SVRGEATEAF
TRBV15,11,TRBJ2-5,ATSRDLRETQY
TRBV9,15,TRBJ2-6,ASSVSSSAPGANVLT
TRBV7-2,17,TRBJ2-2,ASKGSPLGQPASTGELF
TRBV30,8,TRBJ1-1,AWMGPEAF
TRBV5-1,12,TRBJ1-1,ASSLFTGHEGAF
TRBV4-1,13,TRBJ1-5,ASSLAGQGGQPQH
TRBV7-9,13,TRBJ2-7,ASSQGTGETYEQY
TRBV6-4,12,TRBJ1-5,ASPTGGANQPQH
TRBV19,16,TRBJ2-1,ASSIQLAQTSSYNEQF
TRBV7-9,13,TRBJ1-5,ASSLETGGNQPQH
TRBV20-1,12,TRBJ2-1,SAREPGQGHEQF
TRBV7-2,12,TRBJ2-7,ASSSSGHSYEQY
TRBV27,15,TRBJ2-7,ASSAGTSGWSIYEQY
TRBV30,10,TRBJ2-3,AWSVRTDTQY
TRBV7-7,12,TRBJ2-7,ASSLGRGNYEQY
TRBV12-3/TRBV12-4,16,TRBJ2-3,ASIFGLASGGFTDTQY
TRBV13,12,TRBJ1-1,ASSSQTGRVEAF
TRBV12-3/TRBV12-4,12,TRBJ2-2,ASSLGANTGELF
TRBV6-6,12,TRBJ2-7,ASTLTIRADEQY
TRBV12-3/TRBV12-4,10,TRBJ2-2,ASVINTGELF
TRBV7-3,13,TRBJ2-3,ASSLLGGASDTQY
TRBV20-1,15,TRBJ2-1,SARDKSLAHSYNEQF
TRBV19,12,TRBJ2-1,ASSLTGDYNEQF
TRBV7-2,13,TRBJ2-1,ASSTSSGGRYEQF
TRBV5-1,13,TRBJ2-1,ASSPGQGADNEQF
TRBV5-1,12,TRBJ1-1,ASTEGTGAAEAF
TRBV12-3/TRBV12-4,10,TRBJ1-1,ASSIGETEAF
TRBV4-1,12,TRBJ2-2,ASSQDRTTGELF
TRBV14,13,TRBJ2-3,ASSQGGEFGDTQY
TRBV7-3,13,TRBJ2-1,ASSLNLAGNHEQF
TRBV7-6,12,TRBJ1-1,ASSLGAMNTEAF
TRBV6-6,16,TRBJ2-3,ASSYSNTLAGVADTQY
TRBV9,12,TRBJ2-7,ASSVGLASAEQY
TRBV6-1,9,TRBJ2-1,ATIQGREQF
TRBV12-3/TRBV12-4,10,TRBJ1-2,ASSFMGDGYT
TRBV15,14,TRBJ2-3,ATSRAGGGGTDTQY
TRBV19,15,TRBJ2-1,ASSIGEVARSYNEQF